These T cell receptor beta chains were read from a single sample in a study of Ad26.COV2.S vaccination and SARS-CoV-2 variants. Measured with immunoSEQ multiplex PCR; TCRdb has only the in-frame clones, and not every one. This sample has hundreds of thousands of clones; more than 80% occur once, and the top ten carry over 1.3%. The material was peripheral blood, obtained in a trial of Ad26.COV2.S vaccine versus placebo. Source of these receptors: a person between 18 and 60 years old who received the Ad26.COV2.S COVID-19 vaccine or a placebo. The CDR3 runs from the conserved cysteine through the conserved F or W. D genes are given only for firm matches. For some rows the clone size is stated as once, few or many, or as a class when expanded; others skip it.

j_call: TRBJ1-6
v_call: TRBV6-5
clone_size: NA
d_call: NA
cdr3_aa: CASRPFGLTNSPLHF
cdr3_nt: TGTGCCAGCAGACCGTTTGGACTGACAAATTCACCCCTCCACTTT

j_call: TRBJ1-2
v_call: TRBV6-1
clone_size: NA
d_call: NA
cdr3_aa: CASSEGGGAVYGYTF
cdr3_nt: TGTGCCAGCAGTGAGGGTGGTGGGGCAGTATATGGCTACACCTTC

j_call: TRBJ2-5
v_call: TRBV2
clone_size: once
d_call: NA
cdr3_aa: CASSEGPASSDQYF
cdr3_nt: TGTGCCAGCAGTGAAGGTCCGGCCTCCTCGGACCAGTACTTC

j_call: TRBJ1-3
v_call: TRBV5-4
clone_size: few
d_call: NA
cdr3_aa: CASSTGLGLNTIYF
cdr3_nt: TGTGCCAGCAGCACAGGCCTGGGGTTGAACACCATATATTTT

j_call: TRBJ1-5
v_call: TRBV10-3
clone_size: few
d_call: NA
cdr3_aa: CAISESTLQNQPQHF
cdr3_nt: TGTGCCATCAGTGAGTCAACCTTACAGAATCAGCCCCAGCATTTT

j_call: TRBJ2-3
v_call: TRBV14
clone_size: once
d_call: NA
cdr3_aa: CASSRVTGVSTDTQYF
cdr3_nt: TGTGCCAGCAGCCGGGTTACGGGGGTGAGCACAGATACGCAGTATTTT

j_call: TRBJ2-7
v_call: TRBV7-8
clone_size: few
d_call: TRBD2
cdr3_aa: CASSLVPGLAGVSYEQYF
cdr3_nt: TGTGCCAGCAGCCTCGTCCCGGGACTAGCGGGGGTCTCCTACGAGCAGTACTTC

j_call: TRBJ2-7
v_call: TRBV7-9
clone_size: many
d_call: NA
cdr3_aa: CALEARGSYEQYF
cdr3_nt: TGTGCCCTTGAGGCAAGGGGGTCCTACGAGCAGTACTTC

j_call: TRBJ2-3
v_call: TRBV2
clone_size: few
d_call: NA
cdr3_aa: CASSEVGSTDTQYF
cdr3_nt: TGTGCCAGCAGTGAAGTAGGGTCCACAGATACGCAGTATTTT

j_call: TRBJ2-7
v_call: TRBV12-3/TRBV12-4
clone_size: once
d_call: TRBD2
cdr3_aa: CASSTSASYEQYF
cdr3_nt: TGTGCCAGCAGTACTAGCGCGTCCTACGAGCAGTACTTC

j_call: TRBJ2-5
v_call: TRBV5-1
clone_size: NA
d_call: NA
cdr3_aa: CASRVGLLETQYF
cdr3_nt: TGCGCCAGCAGAGTAGGGCTCCTAGAGACCCAGTACTTC

j_call: TRBJ1-1
v_call: TRBV5-1
clone_size: NA
d_call: NA
cdr3_aa: CASSLGQGWNTEAFF
cdr3_nt: TGCGCCAGCAGCTTGGGGCAGGGCTGGAACACTGAAGCTTTCTTT

j_call: TRBJ2-1
v_call: TRBV10-3
clone_size: NA
d_call: TRBD2
cdr3_aa: CAISESLLAGGIRGNEQFF
cdr3_nt: TGTGCCATCAGTGAGTCATTGCTAGCGGGAGGGATCAGGGGCAATGAGCAGTTCTTC

j_call: TRBJ2-7
v_call: TRBV19
clone_size: NA
d_call: NA
cdr3_aa: CASSRDGGPMSYEQYF
cdr3_nt: TGTGCCAGTAGTAGGGATGGGGGGCCAATGTCCTACGAGCAGTACTTC

j_call: TRBJ2-3
v_call: TRBV7-3
clone_size: NA
d_call: NA
cdr3_aa: CASSLLYTDTQYF
cdr3_nt: TGTGCCAGCAGCCTTCTCTACACAGATACGCAGTATTTT

j_call: TRBJ1-6
v_call: TRBV19
clone_size: NA
d_call: NA
cdr3_aa: CASKPPGWSPLHF
cdr3_nt: TGTGCCAGTAAGCCACCTGGTTGGTCACCCCTCCACTTT

j_call: TRBJ2-3
v_call: TRBV20-1
clone_size: NA
d_call: NA
cdr3_aa: CSASAAISTDTQYF
cdr3_nt: TGCAGTGCTAGTGCGGCCATTAGCACAGATACGCAGTATTTT

j_call: TRBJ2-3
v_call: TRBV18
clone_size: NA
d_call: NA
cdr3_aa: CASSGGYTDTQYF
cdr3_nt: TGTGCCAGCTCAGGGGGCTACACAGATACGCAGTATTTT

j_call: TRBJ1-4
v_call: TRBV12-3/TRBV12-4
clone_size: NA
d_call: NA
cdr3_aa: CASSVGGEKLFF
cdr3_nt: TGTGCCAGCAGTGTAGGAGGTGAAAAACTGTTTTTT

j_call: TRBJ1-3
v_call: TRBV6-1
clone_size: NA
d_call: NA
cdr3_aa: CASSEGAAGGNTIYF
cdr3_nt: TGTGCCAGCAGTGAAGGGGCGGCGGGAGGAAACACCATATATTTT

j_call: TRBJ1-2
v_call: TRBV2
clone_size: NA
d_call: TRBD1
cdr3_aa: CASRGQGVYGYTF
cdr3_nt: TGTGCCAGCAGGGGACAGGGGGTCTATGGCTACACCTTC

j_call: TRBJ1-2
v_call: TRBV3-1/TRBV3-2
clone_size: NA
d_call: NA
cdr3_aa: CASSPRTTGKTYGYTF
cdr3_nt: TGTGCCAGCAGCCCTCGGACAACCGGTAAGACCTATGGCTACACCTTC

j_call: TRBJ2-7
v_call: TRBV7-6
clone_size: NA
d_call: NA
cdr3_aa: CASSPGHNAYEQYF
cdr3_nt: TGTGCCAGCAGCCCGGGACATAACGCCTACGAGCAGTACTTC

j_call: TRBJ2-1
v_call: TRBV7-9
clone_size: NA
d_call: TRBD2
cdr3_aa: CASSMGLAGGGIDEQFF
cdr3_nt: TGTGCCAGCAGCATGGGACTAGCGGGAGGGGGCATCGATGAGCAGTTCTTC

j_call: TRBJ2-5
v_call: TRBV6-5
clone_size: NA
d_call: TRBD2
cdr3_aa: CAIKRAGEGETQYF
cdr3_nt: TGTGCCATAAAGCGAGCGGGAGAAGGGGAGACCCAGTACTTC

j_call: TRBJ2-7
v_call: TRBV5-6
clone_size: NA
d_call: NA
cdr3_aa: CASSWGRPSYEQYF
cdr3_nt: TGTGCCAGCAGCTGGGGGCGCCCGTCCTACGAGCAGTACTTC

j_call: TRBJ2-1
v_call: TRBV19
clone_size: NA
d_call: NA
cdr3_aa: CASRSMSRDWYEQFF
cdr3_nt: TGTGCCAGTAGGTCAATGTCAAGGGACTGGTATGAGCAGTTCTTC

j_call: TRBJ1-5
v_call: TRBV19
clone_size: NA
d_call: TRBD1
cdr3_aa: CASSITGTGGYYSNQPQHF
cdr3_nt: TGTGCCAGTAGTATTACGGGGACAGGGGGGTACTATAGCAATCAGCCCCAGCATTTT

j_call: TRBJ1-6
v_call: TRBV2
clone_size: NA
d_call: NA
cdr3_aa: CASSDPGSPLHF
cdr3_nt: TGTGCCAGCAGTGACCCCGGATCACCCCTCCACTTT

j_call: TRBJ2-2
v_call: TRBV6-5
clone_size: NA
d_call: NA
cdr3_aa: CASSYDHTGGELFF
cdr3_nt: TGTGCCAGCAGTTATGATCATACAGGGGGGGAGCTGTTTTTT

j_call: TRBJ1-2
v_call: TRBV3-1/TRBV3-2
clone_size: NA
d_call: NA
cdr3_aa: CASSQDTRSTF
cdr3_nt: TGTGCCAGCAGCCAAGATACGAGAAGCACCTTC

j_call: TRBJ2-3
v_call: TRBV14
clone_size: NA
d_call: NA
cdr3_aa: CASSQALIGTQYF
cdr3_nt: TGTGCCAGCAGCCAAGCTCTCATAGGAACGCAGTATTTT

j_call: TRBJ1-6
v_call: TRBV30
clone_size: NA
d_call: NA
cdr3_aa: CAWSKPNSPLHF
cdr3_nt: TGTGCCTGGAGTAAACCCAATTCACCCCTCCACTTT

j_call: TRBJ2-5
v_call: TRBV5-1
clone_size: NA
d_call: NA
cdr3_aa: CASSLVRGGGSAWTQYF
cdr3_nt: TGCGCCAGCAGCTTGGTTCGGGGCGGAGGCTCCGCGTGGACCCAGTACTTC

j_call: TRBJ2-1
v_call: TRBV7-9
clone_size: NA
d_call: TRBD2
cdr3_aa: CASSFRGRGEQFF
cdr3_nt: TGTGCCAGCAGCTTCCGCGGGAGAGGTGAGCAGTTCTTC

j_call: TRBJ1-1
v_call: TRBV5-4
clone_size: NA
d_call: NA
cdr3_aa: CASSPDRSAEAFF
cdr3_nt: TGTGCCAGCAGTCCGGACAGATCGGCTGAAGCTTTCTTT

j_call: TRBJ2-5
v_call: TRBV2
clone_size: once
d_call: TRBD2
cdr3_aa: CASGAGGPQRETQYF
cdr3_nt: TGTGCCAGCGGGGCGGGAGGGCCCCAACGAGAGACCCAGTACTTC

j_call: TRBJ2-5
v_call: TRBV30
clone_size: NA
d_call: TRBD2
cdr3_aa: CAWSTSGGALETQYF
cdr3_nt: TGTGCCTGGAGTACTAGCGGGGGGGCCTTAGAGACCCAGTACTTC

j_call: TRBJ1-6
v_call: TRBV5-1
clone_size: few
d_call: TRBD1
cdr3_aa: CASSLDPGGSSPLHF
cdr3_nt: TGCGCCAGCAGCTTGGATCCAGGGGGGAGTTCACCCCTCCACTTT

j_call: TRBJ2-5
v_call: TRBV29-1
clone_size: NA
d_call: TRBD1
cdr3_aa: CSGDRKGIETQYF
cdr3_nt: TGCAGCGGGGACAGGAAGGGCATAGAGACCCAGTACTTC

j_call: TRBJ2-1
v_call: TRBV30
clone_size: NA
d_call: NA
cdr3_aa: CAWSDLWDEQFF
cdr3_nt: TGTGCCTGGAGTGACCTCTGGGATGAGCAGTTCTTC